This entry lists 5 T cell receptor beta chains sequenced from one sample in a study of blood T cell repertoires in COVID-19. The protocol was immunoSEQ multiplex PCR, while the TCRdb copy is restricted to in-frame clones and leaves out a portion. The repertoire includes about 270,000 clones, over 80% of them detected once, and about 4% sits in the top ten. The specimen sequenced was PBMCs or T cells enriched from blood (not recorded which). These receptors were collected from a woman aged 25 to 45 with acute COVID-19.

This clone was seen repeatedly, ten times or more. The chain recombines TRBV6-4 with TRBJ2-2, with 7 bases matching TRBD2. V lost 4 bases and J lost 3; bases outside the gene matches: 2. Germline V gene lookup returns CDR1 MRHNA and CDR2 SNTAGT. This CDR3 is 14 amino acids long. CDR3 in amino acids: CASSGLADTGELFF. CDR3 nucleotides: TGTGCCAGCAGTGGGCTAGCGGACACCGGGGAGCTGTTTTTT.

The rearrangement joins TRBV25-1 to TRBJ2-5, with D perhaps matching TRBD2 (6 bases). CDR3 length equals 15 residues. CDR1 is MGHDK, CDR2 SYGVNS, per germline. Trimming took 6 bases from V and 5 from J, leaving 19 bases between them. As DNA, the CDR3 is TGTGCCAGCAGACCCCCAGTGGGGGGTCGGGAGACCCAGTACTTC. This gives the protein CASRPPVGGRETQYF.

The rearrangement uses TRBV4-1 and TRBJ1-2; a possible D gene is TRBD1 (6 bases). Trimming left V 0 bases short and J 1 base short, with 12 bases between. The CDR3 covers 16 residues. Germline-derived CDR1 and CDR2 are MGHRA and YSYEKL. The CDR3 DNA follows: TGCGCCAGCAGCCAAGATCCTCGGACAGATAACTATGGCTACACCTTC. Its translation is CASSQDPRTDNYGYTF.

The chain links TRBV28 to TRBJ1-4, with D perhaps TRBD1 (6 bases). Germline CDR1 MDHEN, CDR2 SYDVKM. V was shortened by 7 bases and J by 8 bases, with 23 bases between the two germline ends. This CDR3 has 16 residues. CDR3 loop: CASTLGQGTGAEKLFF. The CDR3 DNA follows: TGTGCCAGCACCCTAGGGCAGGGGACCGGGGCGGAAAAACTGTTTTTT. The full variable domain, its missing parts supplied by reference TRBV28 and TRBJ1-4, is DVKVTQSSRYLVKRTGEKVFLECVQDMDHENMFWYRQDPGLGLRLIYFSYDVKMKEKGDIPEGYSVSREKKERFSLILESASTNQTSMYLCASTLGQGTGAEKLFFGSGTQLSVL.

J is TRBJ1-1 and V is TRBV29-1; D gene ambiguous. CDR1 is SQVTM and CDR2 is ANQGSEA in the germline V gene. The CDR3 runs 12 residues. V was shortened by 5 bases and J by 1 base, with 8 bases between the two germline ends. In DNA, the CDR3 is TGCAGCGTTCTCACAGCGAACACTGAAGCTTTCTTT. This codes for CSVLTANTEAFF.